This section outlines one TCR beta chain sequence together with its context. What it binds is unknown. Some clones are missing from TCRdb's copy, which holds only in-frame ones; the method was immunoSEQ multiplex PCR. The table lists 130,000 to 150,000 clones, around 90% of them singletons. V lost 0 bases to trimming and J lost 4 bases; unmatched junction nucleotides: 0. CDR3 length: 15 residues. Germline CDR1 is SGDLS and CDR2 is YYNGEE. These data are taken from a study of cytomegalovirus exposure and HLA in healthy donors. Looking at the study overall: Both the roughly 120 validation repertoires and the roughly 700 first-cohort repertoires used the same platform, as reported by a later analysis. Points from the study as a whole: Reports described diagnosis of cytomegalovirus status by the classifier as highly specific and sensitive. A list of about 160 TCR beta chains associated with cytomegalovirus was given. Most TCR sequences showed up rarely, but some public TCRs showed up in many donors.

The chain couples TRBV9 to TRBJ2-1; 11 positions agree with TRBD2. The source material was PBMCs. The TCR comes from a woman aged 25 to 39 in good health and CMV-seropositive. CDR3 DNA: TGTGCCAGCAGCGTAGGACTAGCGGGATACAATGAGCAGTTCTTC. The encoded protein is CASSVGLAGYNEQFF.